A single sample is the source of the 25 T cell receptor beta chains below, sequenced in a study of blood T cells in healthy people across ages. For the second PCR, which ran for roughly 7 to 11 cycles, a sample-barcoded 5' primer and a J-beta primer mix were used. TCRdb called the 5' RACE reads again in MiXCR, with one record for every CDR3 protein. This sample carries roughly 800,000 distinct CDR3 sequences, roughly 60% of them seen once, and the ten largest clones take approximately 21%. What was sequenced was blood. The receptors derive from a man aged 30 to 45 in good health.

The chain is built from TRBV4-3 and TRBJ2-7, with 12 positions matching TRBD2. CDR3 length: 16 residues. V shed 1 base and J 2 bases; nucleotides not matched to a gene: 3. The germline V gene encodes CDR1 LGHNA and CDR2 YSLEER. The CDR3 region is CASSQVLAGGPYEQYF. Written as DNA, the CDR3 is TGCGCCAGCAGCCAAGTCCTAGCGGGAGGGCCCTACGAGCAGTACTTC.

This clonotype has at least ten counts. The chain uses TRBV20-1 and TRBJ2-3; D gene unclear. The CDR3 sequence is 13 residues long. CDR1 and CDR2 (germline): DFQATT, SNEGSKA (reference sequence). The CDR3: CSSLRGSTDTQYF. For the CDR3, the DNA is TGCAGCTCTCTTAGAGGCAGCACAGATACGCAGTATTTT.

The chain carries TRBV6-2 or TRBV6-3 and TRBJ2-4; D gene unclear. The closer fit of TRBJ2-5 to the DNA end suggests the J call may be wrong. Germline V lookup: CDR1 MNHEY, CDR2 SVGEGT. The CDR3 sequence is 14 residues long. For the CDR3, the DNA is TGTGCCAGCAGCTCCCTACAGATTGTGGAGACCCAGTACTTC. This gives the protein CASSSLQIVETQYF.

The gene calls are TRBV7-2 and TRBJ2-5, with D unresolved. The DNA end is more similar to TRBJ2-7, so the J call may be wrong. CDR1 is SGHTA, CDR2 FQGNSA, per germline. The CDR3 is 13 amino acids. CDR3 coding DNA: TGTGCCAGCAGCTCCGAGGTGGCCACCGAGCAGTACTTC. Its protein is CASSSEVATEQYF.

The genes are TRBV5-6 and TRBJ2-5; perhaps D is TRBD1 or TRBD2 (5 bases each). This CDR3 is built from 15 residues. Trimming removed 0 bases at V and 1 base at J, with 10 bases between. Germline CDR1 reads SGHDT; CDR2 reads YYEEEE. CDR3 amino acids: CASSLVPGTQETQYF. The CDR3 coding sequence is TGTGCCAGCAGCTTGGTGCCGGGGACCCAAGAGACCCAGTACTTC. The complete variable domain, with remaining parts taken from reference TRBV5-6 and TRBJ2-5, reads DAGVTQSPTHLIKTRGQQVTLRCSPKSGHDTVSWYQQALGQGPQFIFQYYEEEERQRGNFPDRFSGHQFPNYSSELNVNALLLGDSALYLCASSLVPGTQETQYFGPGTRLLVL.

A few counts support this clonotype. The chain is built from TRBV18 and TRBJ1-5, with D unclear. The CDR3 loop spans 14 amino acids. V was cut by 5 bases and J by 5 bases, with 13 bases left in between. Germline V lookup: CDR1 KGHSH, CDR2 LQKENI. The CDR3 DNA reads TGTGCCAGCTCATTCGACGGCGGGGATCAGCCCCAGCATTTT. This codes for CASSFDGGDQPQHF.

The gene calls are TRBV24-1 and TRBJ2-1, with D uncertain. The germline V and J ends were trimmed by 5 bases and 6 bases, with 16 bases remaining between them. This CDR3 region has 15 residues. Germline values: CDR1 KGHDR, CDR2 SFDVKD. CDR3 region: CATSALEPSANEQFF. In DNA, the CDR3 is TGTGCCACCAGTGCTCTAGAACCCTCCGCCAATGAGCAGTTCTTC.

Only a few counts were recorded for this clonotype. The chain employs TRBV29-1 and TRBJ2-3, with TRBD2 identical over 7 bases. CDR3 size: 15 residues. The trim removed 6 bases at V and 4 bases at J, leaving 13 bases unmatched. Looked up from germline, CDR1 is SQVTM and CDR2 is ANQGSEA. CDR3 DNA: TGCAGCGTCCCGCCGACTAGCCGTAGTGCAGATACGCAGTATTTT. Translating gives CSVPPTSRSADTQYF.

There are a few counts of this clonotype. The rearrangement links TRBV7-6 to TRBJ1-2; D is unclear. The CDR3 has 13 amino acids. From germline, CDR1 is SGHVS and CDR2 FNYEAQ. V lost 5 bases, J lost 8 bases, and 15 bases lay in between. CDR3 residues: CASSPGGNSGYTF. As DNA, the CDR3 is TGTGCCAGCAGCCCTGGCGGGAATAGCGGCTACACCTTC.

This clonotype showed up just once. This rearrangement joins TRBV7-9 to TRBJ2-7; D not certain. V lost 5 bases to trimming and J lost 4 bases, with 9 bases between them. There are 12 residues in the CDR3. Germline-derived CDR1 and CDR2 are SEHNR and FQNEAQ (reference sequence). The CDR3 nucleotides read TGTGCCAGCAGCCTCCAGCATTACGAGCAGTACTTC. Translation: CASSLQHYEQYF. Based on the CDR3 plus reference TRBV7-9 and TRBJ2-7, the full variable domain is DTGVSQNPRHKITKRGQNVTFRCDPISEHNRLYWYRQTLGQGPEFLTYFQNEAQLEKSRLLSDRFSAERPKGSFSTLEIQRTEQGDSAMYLCASSLQHYEQYFGPGTRLTVT.

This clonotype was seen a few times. The CDR3 loop is CASSLGSLYGYTF. CDR3 nucleotide sequence: TGTGCCAGCAGTTTGGGCTCTCTCTATGGCTACACCTTC. V gene TRBV12-3 or TRBV12-4 combines with J gene TRBJ1-2, with D unclear. The CDR3 spans 13 residues. V lost 3 bases to trimming and J lost 4 bases, with 9 bases between them.

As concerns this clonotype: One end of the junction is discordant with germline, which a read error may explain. Here the CDR3 DNA reads TGTGCCGGCAGCCCACTAAGCGGGGGGCTTAACGAGCAGTACTTC. As protein: CAGSPLSGGLNEQYF. V gene TRBV3-1 combines with J gene TRBJ2-7; 9 nucleotides match TRBD2. CDR3 length equals 15 residues. Germline assignment: CDR1 LGHDT and CDR2 YNNKEL (reference sequence).

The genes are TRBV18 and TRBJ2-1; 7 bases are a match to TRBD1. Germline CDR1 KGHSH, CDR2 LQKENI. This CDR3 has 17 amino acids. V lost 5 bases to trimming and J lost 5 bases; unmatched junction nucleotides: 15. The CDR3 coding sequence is TGTGCCAGCTCAAGTACGCCAGGGGGTTCGGTAAACAATGAGCAGTTCTTC. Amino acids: CASSSTPGGSVNNEQFF.

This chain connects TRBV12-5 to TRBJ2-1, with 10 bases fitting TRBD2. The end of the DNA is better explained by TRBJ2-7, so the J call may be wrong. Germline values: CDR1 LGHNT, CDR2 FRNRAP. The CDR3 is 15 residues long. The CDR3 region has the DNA TGTGCTAGTGGTTCGCCGGGACTAGCGAATAATGAGCAGTACTTC. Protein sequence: CASGSPGLANNEQYF.

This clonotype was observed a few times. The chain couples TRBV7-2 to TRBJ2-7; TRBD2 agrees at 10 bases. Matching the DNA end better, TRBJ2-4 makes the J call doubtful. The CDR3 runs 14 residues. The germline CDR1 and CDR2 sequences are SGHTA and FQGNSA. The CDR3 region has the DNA TGTGCCAGCAGCTTAAGCGGGGGGGTTGACATTCAGTACTTC. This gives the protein CASSLSGGVDIQYF.

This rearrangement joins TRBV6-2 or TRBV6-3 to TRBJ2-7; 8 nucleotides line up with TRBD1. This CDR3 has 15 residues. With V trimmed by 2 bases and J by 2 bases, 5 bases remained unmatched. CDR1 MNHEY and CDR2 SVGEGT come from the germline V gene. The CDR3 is CASSYAPGGPYEQYF. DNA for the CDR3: TGTGCCAGCAGTTACGCTCCAGGGGGCCCCTACGAGCAGTACTTC.

CDR3 bases: TGTGCCATCAGTGATCCCCGGGACACCGTTTTTTATGGCTACACCTTC. Its protein is CAISDPRDTVFYGYTF. The chain joins TRBV10-3 to TRBJ1-2, with D perhaps TRBD1 (6 bases). Germline CDR1 reads ENHRY; CDR2 reads SYGVKD. The germline V and J ends were trimmed by 3 bases and 5 bases, with 19 bases remaining between them. This CDR3 has 16 amino acids.

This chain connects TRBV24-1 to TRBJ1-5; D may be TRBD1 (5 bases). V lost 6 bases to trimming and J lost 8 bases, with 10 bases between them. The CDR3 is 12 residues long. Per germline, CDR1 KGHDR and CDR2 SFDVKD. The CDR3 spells CATSQGPEPQHF. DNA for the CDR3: TGTGCCACCAGTCAGGGTCCGGAGCCCCAGCATTTT.

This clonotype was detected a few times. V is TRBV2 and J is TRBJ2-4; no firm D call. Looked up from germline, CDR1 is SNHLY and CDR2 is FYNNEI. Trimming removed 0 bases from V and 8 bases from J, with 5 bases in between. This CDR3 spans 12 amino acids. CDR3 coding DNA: TGTGCCAGCAGTGAAGCGCGTGACATTCAGTACTTC. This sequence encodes CASSEARDIQYF.

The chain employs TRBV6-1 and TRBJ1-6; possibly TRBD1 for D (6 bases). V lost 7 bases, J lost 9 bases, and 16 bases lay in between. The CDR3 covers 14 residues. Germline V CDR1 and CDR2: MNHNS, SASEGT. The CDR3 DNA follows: TGTGCCAGCAACCCCGAGGGGGTGGCTTCACCCCTCCACTTT. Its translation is CASNPEGVASPLHF.

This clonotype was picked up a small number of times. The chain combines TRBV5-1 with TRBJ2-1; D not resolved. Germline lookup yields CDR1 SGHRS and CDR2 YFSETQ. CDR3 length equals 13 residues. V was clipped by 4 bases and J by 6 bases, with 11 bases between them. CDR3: CASSPLKGNEQFF. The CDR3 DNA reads TGCGCCAGCAGCCCCCTCAAGGGCAATGAGCAGTTCTTC.

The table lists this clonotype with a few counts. The CDR3 here is CSAETSSGANVLTF. The DNA of the CDR3 is TGCAGTGCTGAGACTAGCTCTGGGGCCAACGTCCTGACTTTC. This chain uses TRBV20-1 with TRBJ2-6; a possible D gene is TRBD2 (6 bases). Germline-derived CDR1 and CDR2 are DFQATT and SNEGSKA (reference sequence). The V end was cut by 5 bases, the J end by 0 bases, with 8 bases between. This CDR3 spans 14 amino acids.

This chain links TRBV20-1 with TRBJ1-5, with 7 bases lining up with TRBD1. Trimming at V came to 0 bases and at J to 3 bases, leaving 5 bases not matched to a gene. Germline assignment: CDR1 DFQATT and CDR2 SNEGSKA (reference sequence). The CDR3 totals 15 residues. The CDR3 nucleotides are TGCAGTGCTAGAGATGGGGACAGAATCAATCAGCCCCAGCATTTT. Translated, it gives CSARDGDRINQPQHF.

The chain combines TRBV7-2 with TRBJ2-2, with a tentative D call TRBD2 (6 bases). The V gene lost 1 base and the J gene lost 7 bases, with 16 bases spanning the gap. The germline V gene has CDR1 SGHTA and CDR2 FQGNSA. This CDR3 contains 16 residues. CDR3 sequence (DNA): TGTGCCAGCAGCTTAGGCGGGGCCCAGGGTGGCGGGGAGCTGTTTTTT. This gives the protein CASSLGGAQGGGELFF. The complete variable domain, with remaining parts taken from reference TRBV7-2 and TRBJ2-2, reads GAGVSQSPSNKVTEKGKDVELRCDPISGHTALYWYRQSLGQGLEFLIYFQGNSAPDKSGLPSDRFSAERTGGSVSTLTIQRTQQEDSAVYLCASSLGGAQGGGELFFGEGSRLTVL.

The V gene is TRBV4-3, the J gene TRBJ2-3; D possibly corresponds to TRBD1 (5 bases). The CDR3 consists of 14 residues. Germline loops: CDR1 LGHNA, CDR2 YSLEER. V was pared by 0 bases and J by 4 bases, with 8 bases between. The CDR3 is CASSQELGADTQYF. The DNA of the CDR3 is TGCGCCAGCAGCCAAGAGTTAGGGGCAGATACGCAGTATTTT.